Below, 31 T cell receptor beta chains from the same sample are listed, as sequenced in a study of cytomegalovirus exposure and HLA in healthy donors. The repertoire was sequenced with immunoSEQ multiplex PCR; TCRdb's copy has only in-frame clones and lacks some. The data contain about 270,000 clones, approximately 86% of them singletons. Source material: PBMCs. The source of these receptors is a woman aged 18-30 years in good health and CMV-seronegative.

This chain links TRBV10-3 with TRBJ2-3, with 11 bases aligning to TRBD2. V lost 6 bases to trimming and J lost 2 bases; unmatched junction nucleotides: 10. From germline, CDR1 is ENHRY and CDR2 SYGVKD. This CDR3 has 17 amino acids. The CDR3 nucleotides are TGTGCCATCAGCCTCCCAGAACTAGCGGGGGACACAGATACGCAGTATTTT. Translation: CAISLPELAGDTDTQYF.

The gene calls are TRBV7-9 and TRBJ1-6, with D perhaps matching TRBD1 (5 bases). Trimming took 6 bases from V and 7 from J, leaving 13 bases between them. The CDR3 covers 14 residues. From germline, CDR1 is SEHNR and CDR2 FQNEAQ (reference sequence). Here the CDR3 reads CASRFTGDNSPLHF. The CDR3 nucleotides read TGTGCCAGCAGATTCACGGGGGACAATTCACCCCTCCACTTT.

The chain's CDR3 is CASSWAGGRSGEKLFF. The CDR3 DNA reads as TGTGCCAGCAGCTGGGCGGGGGGCCGTAGTGGTGAAAAACTGTTTTTT. V gene TRBV9 combines with J gene TRBJ1-4; D may be TRBD1 (6 bases). The V end was cut by 4 bases, the J end by 7 bases, with 20 bases between. Per the germline V gene, CDR1 is SGDLS and CDR2 is YYNGEE. The CDR3 sequence is 16 residues long.

The chain employs TRBV6-5 and TRBJ2-4, with D possibly TRBD1 on 6 matching bases. Trimming cost V 6 bases and J 4 bases, with 13 bases left between them. CDR1 and CDR2 (germline): MNHEY, SVGAGI. The CDR3 runs to 14 residues. CDR3 nucleotide sequence: TGTGCCAGCAGCCACAGGGCTACGAAAAACATTCAGTACTTC. As protein: CASSHRATKNIQYF.

V is TRBV2 and J is TRBJ2-2, with 7 nucleotides matching TRBD1. V lost 6 bases to trimming and J lost 3 bases; unmatched junction nucleotides: 10. The germline V gene encodes CDR1 SNHLY and CDR2 FYNNEI. The CDR3 sequence is 16 residues long. Written as DNA, the CDR3 is TGTGCCAGCAGACGACAGGGTAAGGTCCACACCGGGGAGCTGTTTTTT. Amino acids: CASRRQGKVHTGELFF.

This clone was observed a handful of times. V gene TRBV7-9 combines with J gene TRBJ1-2; D is undetermined. CDR1 is SEHNR, CDR2 FQNEAQ, per germline (reference sequence). The V and J ends lost 5 bases and 5 bases respectively, with 9 bases between them. The CDR3 runs to 12 residues. The CDR3 bases are TGTGCCAGCAGCCGTGACGGGTATGGCTACACCTTC. This encodes CASSRDGYGYTF.

Here the CDR3 reads CASSTRDRYNSPLHF. Written as DNA, the CDR3 is TGTGCCAGTAGTACTCGGGACAGGTACAATTCACCCCTCCACTTT. The V and J genes are TRBV19 and TRBJ1-6; 8 bases map to TRBD1. V shed 4 bases, J shed 7 bases, and the junction held 6 bases outside the gene matches. Germline V gene lookup returns CDR1 LNHDA and CDR2 SQIVND (reference sequence). CDR3 length equals 15 residues. The whole variable domain, filled in from reference TRBV19 and TRBJ1-6, reads DGGITQSPKYLFRKEGQNVTLSCEQNLNHDAMYWYRQDPGQGLRLIYYSQIVNDFQKGDIAEGYSVSREKKESFPLTVTSAQKNPTAFYLCASSTRDRYNSPLHFGNGTRLTVT.

This sequence joins TRBV5-1 and TRBJ1-5; a possible D gene is TRBD1 (6 bases). Trimming pared 2 bases from V and 5 bases from J, leaving 11 bases between. The CDR3 totals 14 residues. Germline V gene data show CDR1 as SGHRS and CDR2 as YFSETQ. The CDR3 nucleotides read TGCGCCAGCAGCTTAACAGGGAATGATCAGCCCCAGCATTTT. Its translation is CASSLTGNDQPQHF.

V is TRBV28 and J is TRBJ2-2, with TRBD2 matching over 7 bases. The CDR3 is made up of 14 amino acids. Germline V gives CDR1 MDHEN, CDR2 SYDVKM. The J segment lost 2 bases and the V segment lost 11 bases, leaving 8 bases of the junction unmatched. As DNA, the CDR3 is TGTGCCGGCCGGCGGGAGCCCAACACCGGGGAGCTGTTTTTT. Residues: CAGRREPNTGELFF.

The CDR3 spells CASSATTGTGAAFF. Written as DNA, the CDR3 is TGTGCCAGCAGCGCCACCACCGGGACAGGGGCAGCTTTCTTT. J is TRBJ1-1 and V is TRBV7-9; 10 nucleotides match TRBD1. The CDR3 runs 14 residues. Trimming took 5 bases from V and 10 from J; bases not matched to a gene: 10. In germline, CDR1 is SEHNR, CDR2 FQNEAQ (reference sequence).

This sequence joins TRBV29-1 and TRBJ2-7; 11 bases line up with TRBD1. The V and J ends lost 4 bases and 5 bases, in that order; junction bases with no gene match: 4. There are 13 residues in the CDR3. Germline V gene data show CDR1 as SQVTM and CDR2 as ANQGSEA. CDR3 sequence reads: CSVGWTGGNEQYF. The CDR3 DNA is TGCAGCGTTGGCTGGACAGGGGGCAACGAGCAGTACTTC.

The chain uses TRBV15 and TRBJ2-7; D might be TRBD2 (6 bases). Germline loops: CDR1 LNHNV, CDR2 YYDKDF (reference sequence). The length of the CDR3 is 18 residues. V shed 6 bases and J shed 1 base, with 25 bases lying between them. The CDR3 loop is CATRPGSGVYLGSYEQYF. Written as DNA, the CDR3 is TGTGCCACCAGACCGGGTTCGGGAGTGTATCTCGGGTCCTACGAGCAGTACTTC.

The chain employs TRBV6-6 and TRBJ2-7; a weak D match, TRBD2 (5 bases). Germline lookup yields CDR1 MNHNY and CDR2 SVGAGI (reference sequence). This CDR3 has 15 residues. The V end was cut by 0 bases, the J end by 3 bases, with 12 bases between. CDR3 protein: CASSYSEGKGYEQYF. CDR3 sequence (DNA): TGTGCCAGCAGTTACTCAGAGGGAAAGGGCTACGAGCAGTACTTC.

The chain employs TRBV11-2 and TRBJ2-7, with a tentative D call TRBD2 (5 bases). V was clipped by 2 bases and J by 5 bases, with 10 bases between them. CDR3 length: 13 amino acids. The germline V gene encodes CDR1 SGHAT and CDR2 FQNNGV. The CDR3 region is CASSLHGKDEQYF. The CDR3 coding sequence is TGTGCCAGCAGCTTACACGGGAAGGACGAGCAGTACTTC.

The rearrangement joins TRBV5-6 to TRBJ1-2; 7 bases line up with TRBD1. J was trimmed by 8 bases and V by 4 bases; bases with no gene match: 8. This CDR3 comprises 13 residues. Germline CDR1 is SGHDT and CDR2 is YYEEEE. The CDR3 spells CASSATGDRGYTF. The CDR3 nucleotides read TGTGCCAGCAGCGCCACAGGGGATCGAGGCTACACCTTC.

This clone occurred once. V is TRBV2 and J is TRBJ1-5; 9 bases map to TRBD1. The CDR3 extends over 14 amino acids. The germline V gene encodes CDR1 SNHLY and CDR2 FYNNEI. The junction had 4 bases not matched to a gene; V was cut back by 4 bases and J by 6 bases. CDR3 sequence (DNA): TGTGCCAGCAGTGCAGGACAGGGGATTCAGCCCCAGCATTTT. It specifies CASSAGQGIQPQHF.

J is TRBJ2-7 and V is TRBV5-1, with TRBD1 matching 9 bases. V dropped 7 bases and J dropped 3; count of bases not matched to a gene: 5. CDR1 and CDR2 from the germline V gene are SGHRS and YFSETQ. The CDR3 consists of 13 residues. This CDR3 is CASGGTGSYEQYF. The CDR3 DNA follows: TGCGCCAGCGGCGGGACAGGGAGCTACGAGCAGTACTTC.

A word on this clone: No conserved phenylalanine or tryptophan ends this CDR3, so it is likely a read error. The DNA is left out, because the CDR3 cannot be placed on it with certainty; the CDR3 is given as TCRdb lists it. CDR3 sequence reads: CASSLLAGAA. The chain combines TRBV7-2 with TRBJ2-7; the listed D gene, TRBD2, was not tested against the DNA. The CDR3 spans 10 residues, counting both ends. Germline lookup yields CDR1 SGHTA and CDR2 FQGNSA.

CDR3 in DNA: TGCGCCAGCAGTACGGGGACGAACACCGGGGAGCTGTTTTTT. Its translation: CASSTGTNTGELFF. This chain links TRBV5-1 with TRBJ2-2, with a tentative D call TRBD2 (5 bases). The CDR3 runs to 14 residues. Germline V CDR1 and CDR2: SGHRS, YFSETQ. V was pared by 5 bases and J by 0 bases, with 8 bases between.

The chain recombines TRBV19 with TRBJ2-7; maybe TRBD2 (6 bases). The CDR3 totals 13 residues. Trimming stripped 5 bases from V and 1 base from J, with 9 bases between. CDR1 and CDR2 (germline): LNHDA, SQIVND (reference sequence). CDR3 bases: TGTGCCAGTAGTGGTGGAGGGTCCTACGAGCAGTACTTC. The encoded protein is CASSGGGSYEQYF.

The chain recombines TRBV28 with TRBJ2-1, with TRBD1 matching 11 bases. Per the germline V gene, CDR1 is MDHEN and CDR2 is SYDVKM. CDR3 size: 13 residues. The junction had 1 base not matched to a gene; V was cut back by 6 bases and J by 6 bases. For the CDR3, the DNA is TGTGCCAGCAGCGGGACAGGGGGCAATGAGCAGTTCTTC. As protein: CASSGTGGNEQFF.

This clone turned up a few times. In the same sample, other DNA sequences code for this CDR3. The chain couples TRBV29-1 to TRBJ1-5, with 7 positions matching TRBD1. This CDR3 region has 12 residues. The V and J ends lost 6 bases and 5 bases, in that order; junction bases with no gene match: 4. Germline V CDR1 and CDR2: SQVTM, ANQGSEA. CDR3 protein: CSVRQGDQPQHF. The DNA for the CDR3 is TGCAGCGTCCGACAGGGAGATCAGCCCCAGCATTTT.

V gene TRBV6-1 combines with J gene TRBJ1-1; 7 bases match TRBD1. The germline CDR1 and CDR2 sequences are MNHNS and SASEGT. Trimming took 7 bases from V and 8 from J; bases not matched to a gene: 7. The CDR3 is 12 amino acids. The CDR3 nucleotides read TGTGCCAGCATTGACAGGGTGGGAGAAGCTTTCTTT. It specifies CASIDRVGEAFF.

This sequence joins TRBV9 and TRBJ1-4; tentative D call: TRBD1 (6 bases). The V gene lost 1 base and the J gene lost 3 bases, with 10 bases spanning the gap. The CDR3 length is 15 residues. Germline CDR1 is SGDLS and CDR2 is YYNGEE. The CDR3 nucleotides are TGTGCCAGCAGCGTAAATGGACAGCCTAATGAAAAACTGTTTTTT. Amino acids: CASSVNGQPNEKLFF.

CDR3 sequence (DNA): TGTGCCAGCAGCGCCGGGTGGGGGGTCCACACCGGGGAGCTGTTTTTT. Protein sequence: CASSAGWGVHTGELFF. The rearrangement joins TRBV7-6 to TRBJ2-2; possibly TRBD2 for D (6 bases). The germline V gene encodes CDR1 SGHVS and CDR2 FNYEAQ. Between the trimmed V and J ends, which lost 5 bases and 3 bases, there was a span of 16 bases. The CDR3 has 16 amino acids.

The chain couples TRBV30 to TRBJ2-7; weak D call: TRBD1 (6 bases). The ends were cut back, 3 bases at V and 3 bases at J, with 12 bases in the middle. Per germline, CDR1 GTSNPN and CDR2 SVGIG (reference sequence). This CDR3 has 13 amino acids. The CDR3: CAWSPGDGYEQYF. CDR3 DNA: TGTGCCTGGAGCCCAGGGGACGGCTACGAGCAGTACTTC.

The rearrangement links TRBV30 to TRBJ2-7, with 10 bases matching TRBD2. The CDR3 loop spans 19 amino acids. The V gene's germline CDR1 is GTSNPN and CDR2 SVGIG (reference sequence). V shed 0 bases, J shed 1 base, and the junction held 15 bases outside the gene matches. Here the CDR3 DNA reads TGTGCCTGGAGTGTATTCTATCTAGCGGGAGCCAATAGGTCCTACGAGCAGTACTTC. This codes for CAWSVFYLAGANRSYEQYF.

This chain uses TRBV7-2 with TRBJ1-2; no clear D. CDR3 length equals 11 residues. V shed 3 bases and J shed 4 bases, with 3 bases lying between them. Germline lookup yields CDR1 SGHTA and CDR2 FQGNSA. DNA of the CDR3: TGTGCCAGCAGCTTGAGCTATGGCTACACCTTC. This gives the protein CASSLSYGYTF.

This clone was detected only once. The V call is TRBV5-5, the J call TRBJ2-7; TRBD1 matches at 10 bases. Trimming removed 4 bases from V and 2 bases from J; junction bases left unmatched: 6. This CDR3 has 15 amino acids. Germline V lookup: CDR1 SGHKS, CDR2 YYEKEE (reference sequence). The CDR3 reads CASSPGGTGAYEQYF. Here the CDR3 DNA reads TGTGCCAGCAGCCCCGGCGGGACAGGGGCCTACGAGCAGTACTTC.

The chain carries TRBV11-3 and TRBJ2-7; 7 nucleotides line up with TRBD1. V shed 5 bases, J shed 1 base, and the junction held 8 bases outside the gene matches. This CDR3 has 15 amino acids. The germline gives CDR1 SGHNT, CDR2 YENEEA. The CDR3 coding sequence is TGTGCCAGCAGCGCACGAGGACAGGCTTCCTACGAGCAGTACTTC. It translates to CASSARGQASYEQYF.

The chain has TRBV19 and TRBJ2-1, with D possibly TRBD2 on 5 matching bases. V gave up 1 base and J gave up 5 bases, with 12 bases separating them. The CDR3 totals 15 residues. Germline V gene data show CDR1 as LNHDA and CDR2 as SQIVND (reference sequence). CDR3 protein: CASSIVEVSNNEQFF. The DNA of the CDR3 is TGTGCCAGTAGTATAGTGGAGGTATCGAACAATGAGCAGTTCTTC.